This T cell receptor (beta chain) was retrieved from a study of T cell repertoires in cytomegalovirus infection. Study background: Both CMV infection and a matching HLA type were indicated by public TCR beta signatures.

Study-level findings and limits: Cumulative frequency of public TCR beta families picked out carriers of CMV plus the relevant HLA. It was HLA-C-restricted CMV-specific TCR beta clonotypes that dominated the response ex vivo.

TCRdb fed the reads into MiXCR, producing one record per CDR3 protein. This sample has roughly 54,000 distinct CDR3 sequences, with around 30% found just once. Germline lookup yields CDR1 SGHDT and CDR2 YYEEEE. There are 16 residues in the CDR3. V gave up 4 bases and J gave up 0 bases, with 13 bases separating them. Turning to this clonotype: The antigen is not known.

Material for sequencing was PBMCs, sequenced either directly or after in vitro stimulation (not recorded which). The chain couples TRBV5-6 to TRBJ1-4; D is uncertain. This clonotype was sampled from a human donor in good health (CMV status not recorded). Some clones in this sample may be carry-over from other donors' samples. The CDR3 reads CASSPPGLATNEKLFF. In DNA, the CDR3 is TGTGCCAGCAGCCCTCCGGGCCTTGCAACTAATGAAAAACTGTTTTTT.